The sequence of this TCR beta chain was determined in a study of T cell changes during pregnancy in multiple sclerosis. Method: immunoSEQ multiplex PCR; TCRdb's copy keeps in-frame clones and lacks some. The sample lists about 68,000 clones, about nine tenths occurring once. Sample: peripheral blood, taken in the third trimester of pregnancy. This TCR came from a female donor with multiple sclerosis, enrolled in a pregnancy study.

The CDR3 DNA follows: TGTGCCAGCAGCTCTTGGACAGGATACGAGCAGTACTTC. This encodes CASSSWTGYEQYF. This chain links TRBV5-6 with TRBJ2-7, with 7 bases identical to TRBD1. This CDR3 contains 13 residues. Losses at the gene ends were 3 bases for V and 4 bases for J; bases not matched to a gene: 4. The germline V gene has CDR1 SGHDT and CDR2 YYEEEE.